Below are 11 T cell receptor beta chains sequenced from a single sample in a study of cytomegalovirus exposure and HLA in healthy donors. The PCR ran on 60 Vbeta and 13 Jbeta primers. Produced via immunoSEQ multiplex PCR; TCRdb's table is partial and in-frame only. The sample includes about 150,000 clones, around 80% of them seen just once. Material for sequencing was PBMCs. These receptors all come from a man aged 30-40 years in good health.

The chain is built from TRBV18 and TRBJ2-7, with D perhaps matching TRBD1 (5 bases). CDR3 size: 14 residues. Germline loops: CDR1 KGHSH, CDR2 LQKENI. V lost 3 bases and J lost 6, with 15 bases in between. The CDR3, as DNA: TGTGCCAGCTCACCTCCAGGGTTCGCACCCGAGCAGTACTTC. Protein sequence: CASSPPGFAPEQYF.

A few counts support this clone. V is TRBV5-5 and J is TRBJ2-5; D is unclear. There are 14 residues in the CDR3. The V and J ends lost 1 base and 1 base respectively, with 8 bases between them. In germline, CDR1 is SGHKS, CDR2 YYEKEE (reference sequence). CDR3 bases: TGTGCCAGCAGCTTGACGGAGATCCAAGAGACCCAGTACTTC. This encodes CASSLTEIQETQYF.

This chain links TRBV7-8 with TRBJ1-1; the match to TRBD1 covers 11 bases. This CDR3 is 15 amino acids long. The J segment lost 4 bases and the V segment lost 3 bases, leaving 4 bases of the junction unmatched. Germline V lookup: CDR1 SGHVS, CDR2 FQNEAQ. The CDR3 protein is CASSLDRGPGTEAFF. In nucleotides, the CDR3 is TGTGCCAGCAGCTTGGACAGGGGGCCGGGCACTGAAGCTTTCTTT.

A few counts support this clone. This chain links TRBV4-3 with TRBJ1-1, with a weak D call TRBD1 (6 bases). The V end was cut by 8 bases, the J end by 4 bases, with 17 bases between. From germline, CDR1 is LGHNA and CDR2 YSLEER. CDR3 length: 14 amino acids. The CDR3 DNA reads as TGCGCCAGCGGAAAAACAGGGATTATCACTGAAGCTTTCTTT. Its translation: CASGKTGIITEAFF.

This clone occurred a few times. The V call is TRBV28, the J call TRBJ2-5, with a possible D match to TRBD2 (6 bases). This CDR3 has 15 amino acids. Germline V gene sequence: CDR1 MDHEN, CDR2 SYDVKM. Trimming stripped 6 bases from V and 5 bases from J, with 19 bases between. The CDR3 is CASSSGQGGLETQYF. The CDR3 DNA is TGTGCCAGCAGCTCGGGGCAGGGAGGTTTGGAGACCCAGTACTTC.

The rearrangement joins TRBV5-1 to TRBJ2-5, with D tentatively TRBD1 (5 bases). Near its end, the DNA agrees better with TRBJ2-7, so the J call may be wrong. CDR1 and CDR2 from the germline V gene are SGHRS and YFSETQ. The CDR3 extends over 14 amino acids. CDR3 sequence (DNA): TGCGCCAGCAGCTTGGCCTCAGGGTCCAACGAGCAGTACTTC. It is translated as CASSLASGSNEQYF.

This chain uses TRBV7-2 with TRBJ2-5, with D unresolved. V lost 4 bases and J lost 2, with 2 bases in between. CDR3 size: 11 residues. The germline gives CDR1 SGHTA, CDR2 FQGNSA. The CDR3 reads CASSSQETQYF. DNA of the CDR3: TGTGCCAGCAGCTCACAAGAGACCCAGTACTTC.

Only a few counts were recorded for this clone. CDR3 region: CASSLRLAGMNEQFF. In DNA form, the CDR3 reads TGTGCCAGCAGTCTGAGACTAGCGGGAATGAATGAGCAGTTCTTC. This sequence joins TRBV14 and TRBJ2-1; 11 bases are shared with TRBD2. CDR3 size: 15 residues. With V trimmed by 6 bases and J by 7 bases, 8 bases remained unmatched. The germline CDR1 and CDR2 sequences are SGHDN and FVKESK.

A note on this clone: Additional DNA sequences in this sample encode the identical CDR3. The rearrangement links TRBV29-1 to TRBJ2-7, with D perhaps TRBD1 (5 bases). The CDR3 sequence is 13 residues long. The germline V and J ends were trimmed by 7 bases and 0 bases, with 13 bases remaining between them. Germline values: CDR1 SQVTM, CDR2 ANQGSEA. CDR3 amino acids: CSAQQVYSYEQYF. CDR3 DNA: TGCAGCGCCCAACAGGTCTACTCCTACGAGCAGTACTTC.

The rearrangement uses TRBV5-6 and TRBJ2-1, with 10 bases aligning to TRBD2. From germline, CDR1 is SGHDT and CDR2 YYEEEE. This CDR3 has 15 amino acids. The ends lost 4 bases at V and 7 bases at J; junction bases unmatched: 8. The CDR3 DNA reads TGTGCCAGCAGCCGAACTAGCGGGGCTTTTAATGAGCAGTTCTTC. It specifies CASSRTSGAFNEQFF.

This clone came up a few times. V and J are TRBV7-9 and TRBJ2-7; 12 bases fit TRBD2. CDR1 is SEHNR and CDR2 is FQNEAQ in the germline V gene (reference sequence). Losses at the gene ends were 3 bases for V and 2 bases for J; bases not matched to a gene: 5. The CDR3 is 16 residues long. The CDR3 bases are TGTGCCAGCAGCTTGCGGACTAGCGGGAAAACCTACGAGCAGTACTTC. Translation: CASSLRTSGKTYEQYF. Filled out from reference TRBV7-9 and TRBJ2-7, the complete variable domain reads DTGVSQNPRHKITKRGQNVTFRCDPISEHNRLYWYRQTLGQGPEFLTYFQNEAQLEKSRLLSDRFSAERPKGSFSTLEIQRTEQGDSAMYLCASSLRTSGKTYEQYFGPGTRLTVT.